This TCR beta chain was identified in a study of shared clonotypes between healthy human individuals. Study-wide points: Several donors shared around 5% of their naive CD4 clonotypes. With few donors, the genetic and exposure-history diversity represented was limited. The study found lower generation probabilities in non-shared clonotypes than in those shared by all four donors.

The CDR3 covers 16 residues. Germline V lookup: CDR1 LGHNA, CDR2 YSLEER. Trimming removed 3 bases at V and 7 bases at J, with 19 bases between. Deep-level running was used for the assay. TCRdb's table, derived via immunoSEQ multiplex PCR, lists solely in-frame clones and lacks some. The table lists hundreds of thousands of clones, nearly 95% of them singletons. For this clone: Its specificity is unknown.

Naive CD8 cells lacked CD45RO and underwent positive selection for CCR7, leaving out terminally differentiated effector memory CD45RA+ cells. The source of this sequence is a man younger than 45 in good health. The sample was naive CD8+ T cells sorted from blood. The chain employs TRBV4-3 and TRBJ2-1; a weak D match, TRBD2 (6 bases). CDR3 sequence reads: CASSQDLMRAGNEQFF. In nucleotides, the CDR3 is TGCGCCAGCAGCCAGGACCTTATGAGGGCGGGGAATGAGCAGTTCTTC.